This T cell receptor (beta chain) came from a study of blood T cell repertoires in COVID-19. As for the study in general: The origin of the acute and convalescent COVID-19 samples was the United States, Italy and Spain. From T cells, B-cell-depleted T cells, or PBMCs came the material, which was cDNA or gDNA.

This CDR3 spans 12 amino acids. The trim removed 6 bases at V and 11 bases at J, leaving 2 bases unmatched. Per the original methods: Amplification with reference gene primers provided the estimates of nucleated cell counts. Profiling relied on immunoSEQ multiplex PCR, and the TCRdb table lists in-frame clones only, not all of them. The DNA was the basis for D and trimming; V, J and clone size are from that table. The sample consists of roughly 360,000 clones, approximately 80% of them appearing once. The receptor was isolated from a human donor with acute or convalescent COVID-19. The donor label of this sample is uncertain. The sequenced sample was peripheral blood. The V call is TRBV12-3 or TRBV12-4, the J call TRBJ1-4; the match to TRBD1 covers 11 bases. The CDR3 coding sequence is TGTGCCAGCAGCTGGGACAGGGGGAAACTGTTTTTT. It encodes CASSWDRGKLFF.